The 13 T cell receptor beta chains below come from one sample, sequenced in a study of blood T cell repertoires in COVID-19. Profiled with immunoSEQ multiplex PCR; TCRdb holds only in-frame clones, not every one. The data show 150,000 or so clones, about 93% seen once. Material for sequencing was peripheral blood. Receptors were obtained from a woman aged 50 to 60 with acute or convalescent COVID-19.

The J gene is TRBJ1-6, the V gene TRBV3-1 (or the pseudogene TRBV3-2), with D uncertain. The germline V gene encodes CDR1 LGHDT and CDR2 YNNKEL (reference sequence). The CDR3 covers 16 residues. Trimming removed 4 bases from V and 0 bases from J, with 10 bases in between. The CDR3 bases are TGTGCCAGCAGCCCGCACTCATTCTCCTATAATTCACCCCTCCACTTT. Translation gives CASSPHSFSYNSPLHF.

The chain carries TRBV15 and TRBJ2-1; possible D gene TRBD1, 5 bases. The CDR3 is made up of 19 amino acids. Per germline, CDR1 LNHNV and CDR2 YYDKDF (reference sequence). V lost 2 bases and J 6 bases, leaving 26 bases between the germline ends. CDR3 nucleotide sequence: TGTGCCACCAGCAGACTAGGGGTGTTGGACGAAGGCCCTCTCAATGAGCAGTTCTTC. It encodes CATSRLGVLDEGPLNEQFF.

V and J are TRBV10-3 and TRBJ2-1; D might be TRBD1 (5 bases). Germline loops: CDR1 ENHRY, CDR2 SYGVKD. The V end was cut by 3 bases, the J end by 12 bases, with 12 bases between. The CDR3 consists of 12 residues. The CDR3 loop is CAISEGLGRQFF. In DNA, the CDR3 is TGTGCCATCAGTGAAGGGTTGGGGCGGCAGTTCTTC.

The rearrangement links TRBV7-3 to TRBJ2-7, with unresolved D. This CDR3 is built from 11 residues. Germline assignment: CDR1 SGHTA and CDR2 FQGTGA. Trimming shortened V by 3 bases and J by 4 bases, and 4 bases separated the two germline ends. The CDR3: CASSFLYEQYF. The CDR3 DNA reads TGTGCCAGCAGCTTTCTGTACGAGCAGTACTTC.

The rearrangement links TRBV28 to TRBJ1-1; a possible D gene is TRBD1 (5 bases). There are 12 residues in the CDR3. The ends were cut back, 8 bases at V and 7 bases at J, with 14 bases in the middle. Per germline, CDR1 MDHEN and CDR2 SYDVKM. The CDR3 region has the DNA TGTGCCAGCCTCCAAGGGGTTGGTGAAGCTTTCTTT. Translated, it gives CASLQGVGEAFF.

This sequence joins TRBV5-6 and TRBJ2-7, with a weak D call TRBD2 (5 bases). Germline CDR1 SGHDT, CDR2 YYEEEE. V was trimmed by 2 bases and J by 2 bases, leaving 8 bases between them. The CDR3 runs 13 residues. The CDR3 bases are TGTGCCAGCAGCTTCGGGGAAACCTACGAGCAGTACTTC. This codes for CASSFGETYEQYF.

The CDR3 region is CASSYSYTASNQPQHF. For the CDR3, the DNA is TGTGCCAGCAGTTACTCGTACACAGCCAGCAATCAGCCCCAGCATTTT. The chain has TRBV6-5 and TRBJ1-5; no reliable D call. Germline assignment: CDR1 MNHEY and CDR2 SVGAGI. This CDR3 contains 16 residues. Trimming removed 0 bases at V and 1 base at J, with 10 bases between.

The V call is TRBV12-3 or TRBV12-4, the J call TRBJ2-1; a possible D gene is TRBD2 (6 bases). The V end was cut by 6 bases, the J end by 9 bases, with 12 bases between. The CDR3 runs 12 residues. CDR3 in amino acids: CASSRLVFEQFF. The CDR3 DNA is TGTGCCAGCAGCAGACTAGTGTTTGAGCAGTTCTTC.

The chain links TRBV30 to TRBJ1-5; a possible D gene is TRBD1 (5 bases). This CDR3 has 14 residues. The V gene lost 0 bases and the J gene lost 2 bases, with 8 bases spanning the gap. From germline, CDR1 is GTSNPN and CDR2 SVGIG (reference sequence). CDR3 amino acids: CAWSVGGGNQPQHF. The DNA for the CDR3 is TGTGCCTGGAGTGTGGGGGGGGGCAATCAGCCCCAGCATTTT.

The rearrangement links TRBV3-1 (or the pseudogene TRBV3-2) to TRBJ1-3; no clear D gene. CDR3 length: 14 amino acids. Germline CDR1 LGHDT, CDR2 YNNKEL (reference sequence). V lost 3 bases, J lost 9 bases, and 15 bases lay in between. CDR3 protein: CASSQRALGGTIYF. The CDR3, as DNA: TGTGCCAGCAGCCAGAGAGCCTTGGGAGGCACCATATATTTT.

The chain recombines TRBV19 with TRBJ1-5; D uncertain. The CDR3 totals 13 residues. With 7 bases removed from V and 0 bases from J, the gap between germline ends came to 7 bases. Germline lookup yields CDR1 LNHDA and CDR2 SQIVND (reference sequence). The DNA of the CDR3 is TGTGCCAGTACACTAGATAGCAATCAGCCCCAGCATTTT. Translated: CASTLDSNQPQHF.

V is TRBV19 and J is TRBJ1-5, with 9 bases aligning to TRBD1. After removal of 10 bases from V and 0 bases from J, the junction contained 7 bases not matched to a gene. The CDR3 is 15 amino acids. The germline gives CDR1 LNHDA, CDR2 SQIVND (reference sequence). The CDR3 coding sequence is TGTGCCACCGGGACAGGGAAATATAGCAATCAGCCCCAGCATTTT. Its translation: CATGTGKYSNQPQHF.

The chain uses TRBV7-2 and TRBJ1-5; no clear D. The length of the CDR3 is 15 residues. Looked up from germline, CDR1 is SGHTA and CDR2 is FQGNSA. Trimming shortened V by 1 base and J by 6 bases, and 13 bases separated the two germline ends. The CDR3 region is CASSLDHTHRQPQHF. The CDR3 DNA reads TGTGCCAGCAGCTTAGACCACACCCACCGTCAGCCCCAGCATTTT.